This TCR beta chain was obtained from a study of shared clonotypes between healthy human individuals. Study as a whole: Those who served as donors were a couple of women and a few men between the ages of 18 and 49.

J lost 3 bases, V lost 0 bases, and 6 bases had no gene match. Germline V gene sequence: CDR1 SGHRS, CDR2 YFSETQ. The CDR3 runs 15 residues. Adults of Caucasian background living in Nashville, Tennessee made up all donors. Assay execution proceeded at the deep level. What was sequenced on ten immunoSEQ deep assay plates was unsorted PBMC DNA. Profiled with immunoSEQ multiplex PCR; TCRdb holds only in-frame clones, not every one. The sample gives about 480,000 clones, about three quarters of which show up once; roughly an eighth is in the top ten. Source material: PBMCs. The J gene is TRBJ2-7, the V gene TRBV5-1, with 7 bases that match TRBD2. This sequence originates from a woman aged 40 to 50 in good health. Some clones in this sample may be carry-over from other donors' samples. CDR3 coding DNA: TGCGCCAGCAGCTTGGATTCCGCGGGAGTCTACGAGCAGTACTTC. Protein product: CASSLDSAGVYEQYF. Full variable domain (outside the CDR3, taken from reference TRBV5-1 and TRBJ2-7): KAGVTQTPRYLIKTRGQQVTLSCSPISGHRSVSWYQQTPGQGLQFLFEYFSETQRNKGNFPGRFSGRQFSNSRSEMNVSTLELGDSALYLCASSLDSAGVYEQYFGPGTRLTVT.